This is a list of T cell receptor beta chains from one sample in a study of T-cell reconstitution after alpha-beta-depleted transplantation in children. TCRdb itself ran the PCR reads through MiXCR, one entry per CDR3 protein. The table includes some 640,000 distinct CDR3 sequences, 16% detected once. The sequenced sample was PBMCs from the stem cell graft donor, obtained from the stem cell graft. Receptors were obtained from a human donor who donated a stem cell graft to a child with acute myeloid leukemia. CDR3s include the opening cysteine and the closing phenylalanine or tryptophan. A D gene is named only where the DNA matches it firmly. The size entry is marked missing in some rows and otherwise reads once, few, many or a size class.

J gene | V gene | clone size | D gene | CDR3 length | CDR3 DNA | CDR3 protein
TRBJ2-3 | TRBV5-1 | few | . | 18 | TGCGCCAGCAGCTTGAGGGTGGCTAGAGGTCGGTTGGCAGATACGCAGTATTTT | CASSLRVARGRLADTQYF
TRBJ1-2 | TRBV28 | . | . | 16 | TGTGCCAGCAGTTTCTCCGGACAGTTCTCCGCCTATGGCTACACCTTC | CASSFSGQFSAYGYTF
TRBJ2-3 | TRBV15 | . | . | 15 | TGTGCCACCAGCGGAACGACAGGCTACACAGATACGCAGTATTTT | CATSGTTGYTDTQYF
TRBJ2-3 | TRBV29-1 | few | . | 13 | TGCAGCGTTTTACAGGGGGCGGGGGGTACGCAGTATTTT | CSVLQGAGGTQYF
TRBJ2-3 | TRBV12-2 | . | . | 12 | TGTGCAAGTCGCTTAGAGGGTCGTACGCAGTATTTT | CASRLEGRTQYF
TRBJ1-1 | TRBV11-2 | few | . | 12 | TGTGCCAGCAGCCCACCGTCCGCTGAAGCTTTCTTT | CASSPPSAEAFF
TRBJ1-3 | TRBV7-2 | . | . | 13 | TGTGCCAGCAGCTTGTGGTGTGGAAACACCATATATTTT | CASSLWCGNTIYF
TRBJ2-5 | TRBV5-1 | many | . | 14 | TGCGCCAGCAGCTTGGAATCGGAGGGGCAGACCCAGTACTTC | CASSLESEGQTQYF
TRBJ2-2 | TRBV7-9 | once | . | 15 | TGTGCCAGCAGCACAAACCGCCAGGGCATCGGGGAGCTGTTTTTT | CASSTNRQGIGELFF
TRBJ2-5 | TRBV11-2 | . | . | 15 | TGTGCCAGCAGCCCCGTTAGGGCGCCCCAAGAGACCCAGTACTTC | CASSPVRAPQETQYF
TRBJ1-6 | TRBV20-1 | many | . | 14 | TGCAGTGCTAGCGCTTCATCCTATAATTCACCCCTCCACTTT | CSASASSYNSPLHF
TRBJ2-5 | TRBV20-1 | few | . | 13 | TGCAGTGCCACCCCCTCGGCCCAAGAGACCCAGTACTTC | CSATPSAQETQYF
TRBJ2-7 | TRBV6-2/TRBV6-3 | few | TRBD1 | 16 | TGTGCCAGCATCCCCGCGAACCGGGACAGGGGGGCCGAGCAGTACTTC | CASIPANRDRGAEQYF
TRBJ1-1 | TRBV7-9 | few | . | 12 | TGTGCCAGCGAGGAGGGGGGCACTGAAGCTTTCTTT | CASEEGGTEAFF
TRBJ2-6 | TRBV20-1 | few | . | 17 | TGCAGTGCTAGAGATGGCAGTCCCGGCTCTGGGGCCAACGTCCTGACTTTC | CSARDGSPGSGANVLTF
TRBJ2-7 | TRBV11-3 | few | TRBD1 | 16 | TGTGCCAGCAGCCGGGAAATGACAGGGGGAACCTACGAGCAGTACTTC | CASSREMTGGTYEQYF
TRBJ2-7 | TRBV14 | . | TRBD1 | 16 | TGTGCCAGCAGCCAACACCTCACAGGGGCTGGCGGCGAGCAGTACTTC | CASSQHLTGAGGEQYF
TRBJ2-3 | TRBV29-1 | . | TRBD1 | 14 | TGCAGCGTAGCTGACAGGGGAAGCACAGATACGCAGTATTTT | CSVADRGSTDTQYF
TRBJ1-5 | TRBV15 | many | . | 13 | TGTGCCACCAGCGGCCTAACTCCTCAGCCCCAGCATTTT | CATSGLTPQPQHF
TRBJ2-3 | TRBV2 | few | . | 17 | TGTGCCAGCAGTGAAGCGGGTTGGCAGACTAGCACAGATACGCAGTATTTT | CASSEAGWQTSTDTQYF
TRBJ1-4 | TRBV4-2 | . | . | 12 | TGTGCCAGCAGCCAAGAGGGTGGTAAACTGTTTTTT | CASSQEGGKLFF
TRBJ1-4 | TRBV3-1 | . | . | 14 | TGTGCCTGCTGCTCGGGCGACGATTTGGGAAAACTGTTTTTT | CACCSGDDLGKLFF
TRBJ1-4 | TRBV12-3/TRBV12-4 | many | . | 17 | TGTGCCAGCGTTCCACAGGGAAAGGGGCGAGAGGATGAAAAACTGTTTTTT | CASVPQGKGREDEKLFF
TRBJ2-1 | TRBV5-1 | . | TRBD2 | 16 | TGCGCCAGCAGGACCTGGACTAGCGGCCTCTACAATGAGCAGTTCTTC | CASRTWTSGLYNEQFF
TRBJ1-5 | TRBV20-1 | many | TRBD1 | 14 | TGCAGTGCTAGGCCGACAGGGTTGAATCAGCCCCAGCATTTT | CSARPTGLNQPQHF
TRBJ1-1 | TRBV4-3 | . | . | 15 | TGCGCCAGCAGCCAAGATGGGCCAGGTAGTACTGAAGCTTTCTTT | CASSQDGPGSTEAFF
TRBJ2-1 | TRBV7-8 | few | TRBD2 | 15 | TGTGCCAGCAGCGTACGACTAGCGGAGAGCCATGAGCAGTTCTTC | CASSVRLAESHEQFF
TRBJ2-1 | TRBV4-1 | . | TRBD2 | 18 | TGCGCCAGCAGCCAAGAAGTGGTTTCTAGCGGGGGGGCATATGAGCAGTTCTTC | CASSQEVVSSGGAYEQFF
TRBJ1-6 | TRBV4-1 | few | . | 14 | TGCGCCAGCAGCCAGCCGGGACGGAATTCACCCCTCCACTTT | CASSQPGRNSPLHF
TRBJ2-6 | TRBV5-5 | . | . | 12 | TGTGCCAGCAGCAGCCCGGGGCCCGTCCTGACTTTC | CASSSPGPVLTF
TRBJ1-2 | TRBV12-3/TRBV12-4 | . | . | 14 | TGTGCCAGCAAAAACGGGGGGCGCGACTATGGCTACACCTTC | CASKNGGRDYGYTF
TRBJ2-1 | TRBV13 | . | . | 15 | TGTGCCAGCAGCCATAGTCGACTGGGCCCCGATGAGCAGTTCTTC | CASSHSRLGPDEQFF
TRBJ1-2 | TRBV20-1 | many | . | 13 | TGCAGTGCTTACGAGGACACCCAGGGGGGCTACACCTTC | CSAYEDTQGGYTF
TRBJ2-7 | TRBV7-9 | once | . | 14 | TGTGCCAGCAGCTTCGGGGCACTCGGGCACGAGCAGTACTTC | CASSFGALGHEQYF
TRBJ2-1 | TRBV4-1 | . | TRBD1 | 17 | TGCGCCAGCAGCCAAGATGGAGGGACAGGGGGCTTCAATGAGCAGTTCTTC | CASSQDGGTGGFNEQFF
TRBJ1-1 | TRBV20-1 | . | . | 14 | TGCAGTGCTAGAGATCTTGAGGGGTCCACTGAAGCTTTCTTT | CSARDLEGSTEAFF
TRBJ2-2 | TRBV30 | . | . | 13 | TGTGCCTGGAGTATTTACAACACCGGGGAGCTGTTTTTT | CAWSIYNTGELFF
TRBJ2-1 | TRBV29-1 | few | . | 16 | TGCAGCGTCCCGCCCCAACTAGGGGGGGGATACAATGAGCAGTTCTTC | CSVPPQLGGGYNEQFF